This T cell receptor (beta chain) was sequenced during a study of beta chain features in type 1 diabetes. Study results and limitations: Researchers report that Type 1 diabetes patients had moderately but significantly shorter TCRB CDR3s across all four CD4+ subsets.

A remark on this clone: No antigen is known for it.

V gave up 4 bases and J gave up 6 bases, with 14 bases separating them. The CDR3 runs to 14 residues. Germline V gives CDR1 ENHRY, CDR2 SYGVKD. The investigators reverse transcribed all of the isolated RNA, so they sequenced expressed TCRB transcripts. The protocol was immunoSEQ multiplex PCR, while the TCRdb copy is restricted to in-frame clones and leaves out a portion. The top ten clones hold 0.022% of a sample with about 700,000 clones, around an eighth of them seen once. Material for sequencing was naive CD4+ T cells from blood. The chain carries TRBV10-3 and TRBJ2-3, with D unresolved. The source of this sequence is a man aged 18 to 35 with type 1 diabetes. CDR3 amino acids: CAISVTREADTQYF. The CDR3 DNA is TGTGCCATCAGTGTTACCAGAGAAGCGGATACGCAGTATTTT.